The 26 T cell receptor beta chains below all came from one sample that was sequenced in a study of graft-versus-host responses after intestinal transplantation. Repertoires were generated with immunoSEQ multiplex PCR, while TCRdb's copy carries only in-frame clones and drops some. This table holds about 38,000 clones, roughly four fifths found once. Sequencing was performed on PBMCs, taken approximately 1,000 days after transplant. Receptor source: a human patient who received an intestinal transplant, so some T cells may come from the graft donor.

The V gene is TRBV6-5, the J gene TRBJ2-2; the D is unclear. CDR1 and CDR2 (germline): MNHEY, SVGAGI. CDR3 size: 13 residues. With 3 bases removed from V and 3 bases from J, the gap between germline ends came to 5 bases. CDR3 sequence reads: CASSYGDTGELFF. The DNA of the CDR3 is TGTGCCAGCAGTTATGGCGACACCGGGGAGCTGTTTTTT.

The rearrangement joins TRBV19 to TRBJ2-2; possibly TRBD2 for D (6 bases). Germline assignment: CDR1 LNHDA and CDR2 SQIVND (reference sequence). The CDR3 loop spans 13 amino acids. V was clipped by 7 bases and J by 6 bases, with 12 bases between them. The CDR3 spells CASTMGGSGELFF. CDR3 in DNA: TGTGCCAGTACAATGGGGGGATCCGGGGAGCTGTTTTTT.

A note on this clone: One end of the junction does not line up with germline, which may come from a read error. The genes are TRBV7-7 and TRBJ1-1; no reliable D call. CDR3 length equals 13 residues. The germline gives CDR1 SSHAT, CDR2 FNYEAQ (reference sequence). CDR3 sequence: CASSLGLTPEAFF. CDR3 coding DNA: TGTGCTAGCAGCTTAGGGCTGACGCCTGAAGCTTTCTTT.

The V and J genes are TRBV5-1 and TRBJ2-1, with D perhaps TRBD1 (7 bases). The germline gives CDR1 SGHRS, CDR2 YFSETQ. V shed 4 bases and J shed 4 bases, with 18 bases lying between them. The CDR3 is 16 residues long. The CDR3 nucleotides read TGCGCCAGCAGCCCGCAGGGGGGAGCTGGATACAATGAGCAGTTCTTC. Amino acid sequence: CASSPQGGAGYNEQFF.

The V and J genes are TRBV28 and TRBJ2-7; D unresolved. The CDR3 is 15 amino acids. V lost 6 bases and J lost 2, with 17 bases in between. The germline V gene encodes CDR1 MDHEN and CDR2 SYDVKM. In DNA form, the CDR3 reads TGTGCCAGCAGCGCCGGCACAGCCAAAGCCTACGAGCAGTACTTC. This translates into CASSAGTAKAYEQYF.

The rearrangement links TRBV7-9 to TRBJ2-5, with TRBD1 as a possible D gene (6 bases). Trimming stripped 4 bases from V and 4 bases from J, with 13 bases between. Germline assignment: CDR1 SEHNR and CDR2 FQNEAQ (reference sequence). CDR3 size: 14 residues. This chain's CDR3 is CASSSPGHLETQYF. As DNA, the CDR3 is TGTGCCAGCAGCTCCCCGGGACACTTAGAGACCCAGTACTTC. The whole variable domain, remainder taken from reference TRBV7-9 and TRBJ2-5, is DTGVSQNPRHKITKRGQNVTFRCDPISEHNRLYWYRQTLGQGPEFLTYFQNEAQLEKSRLLSDRFSAERPKGSFSTLEIQRTEQGDSAMYLCASSSPGHLETQYFGPGTRLLVL.

The chain uses TRBV5-4 and TRBJ1-2; unclear D gene. The V gene's germline CDR1 is SGHNT and CDR2 YYREEE (reference sequence). Deletions cut 3 bases from V and 4 bases from J, with 13 bases between. This CDR3 contains 14 residues. CDR3 in amino acids: CASSSNSILYGYTF. CDR3 nucleotides: TGTGCCAGCAGCTCAAACAGTATCCTCTATGGCTACACCTTC. Looking up the rest from reference TRBV5-4 and TRBJ1-2 gives the full variable domain: ETGVTQSPTHLIKTRGQQVTLRCSSQSGHNTVSWYQQALGQGPQFIFQYYREEENGRGNFPPRFSGLQFPNYSSELNVNALELDDSALYLCASSSNSILYGYTFGSGTRLTVV.

About this clone itself: At one boundary the junction diverges from the germline segment, which might be a read error. The J gene is TRBJ1-1, the V gene TRBV11-2; D is unresolved. The CDR3 spans 12 residues. Germline V gene lookup returns CDR1 SGHAT and CDR2 FQNNGV. CDR3 region: CVSSLSLGEAFF. The CDR3 DNA is TGTGTCAGCAGCTTATCCCTTGGTGAAGCTTTCTTT.

V usage is TRBV4-1 and J usage is TRBJ2-1; the match to TRBD1 covers 8 bases. Germline V CDR1 and CDR2: MGHRA, YSYEKL. The V gene end was trimmed by 0 bases and the J gene end by 3 bases; junction bases not matched to a gene: 7. This CDR3 is 17 amino acids long. Here the CDR3 DNA reads TGCGCCAGCAGCCAAGAAGGTACAGGGACAGGCTACAATGAGCAGTTCTTC. As protein: CASSQEGTGTGYNEQFF.

The chain combines TRBV7-6 with TRBJ1-4, with D unclear. V was pared by 1 base and J by 4 bases, with 10 bases between. The CDR3 contains 15 residues. Per germline, CDR1 SGHVS and CDR2 FNYEAQ. The CDR3 here is CASSLERRNNEKLFF. Here the CDR3 DNA reads TGTGCCAGCAGCTTAGAGAGACGGAATAATGAAAAACTGTTTTTT. The complete variable domain, with remaining parts taken from reference TRBV7-6 and TRBJ1-4, reads GAGVSQSPRYKVTKRGQDVALRCDPISGHVSLYWYRQALGQGPEFLTYFNYEAQQDKSGLPNDRFSAERPEGSISTLTIQRTEQRDSAMYRCASSLERRNNEKLFFGSGTQLSVL.

V gene TRBV4-1 combines with J gene TRBJ2-5, with TRBD2 matching over 9 bases. CDR1 MGHRA and CDR2 YSYEKL come from the germline V gene. V gave up 4 bases and J gave up 5 bases; unmatched junction bases: 5. The CDR3 length is 14 residues. The CDR3 DNA reads as TGCGCCAGCAGCCCCGGGACTAGCCTGGAGACCCAGTACTTC. This sequence encodes CASSPGTSLETQYF.

V and J are TRBV30 and TRBJ2-7; D might be TRBD1 or TRBD2, each matching 5 bases. The ends were cut back, 4 bases at V and 2 bases at J, with 9 bases in the middle. The CDR3 has 12 residues. Germline CDR1 GTSNPN, CDR2 SVGIG (reference sequence). The CDR3 DNA follows: TGTGCCTGGAATCTGGGGGCCTACGAGCAGTACTTC. It translates to CAWNLGAYEQYF. Full variable domain (remainder filled in from reference TRBV30 and TRBJ2-7): SQTIHQWPATLVQPVGSPLSLECTVEGTSNPNLYWYRQAAGRGLQLLFYSVGIGQISSEVPQNLSASRPQDRQFILSSKKLLLSDSGFYLCAWNLGAYEQYFGPGTRLTVT.

As for this clone: The same CDR3 arises from other DNA sequences in this sample as well. The chain recombines TRBV19 with TRBJ1-5; tentative D call: TRBD1 (5 bases). V gave up 3 bases and J gave up 2 bases, with 11 bases separating them. In germline, CDR1 is LNHDA, CDR2 SQIVND (reference sequence). The CDR3 runs 15 residues. The CDR3 DNA reads TGTGCCAGTAGTATTAGGGGTGGTGGCAATCAGCCCCAGCATTTT. Its protein product is CASSIRGGGNQPQHF.

This clone was detected a few times. V gene TRBV27 combines with J gene TRBJ1-2; the match to TRBD1 covers 9 bases. The CDR3 is made up of 12 amino acids. CDR1 MNHEY and CDR2 SMNVEV come from the germline V gene (reference sequence). Unmatched junction bases numbered 1, after V lost 5 bases and J lost 6 bases. CDR3 nucleotide sequence: TGTGCCAGCAGTCGGACAGGGGATGGCTACACCTTC. It yields the protein CASSRTGDGYTF.

The chain couples TRBV28 to TRBJ1-2; D remains ambiguous. The germline CDR1 and CDR2 sequences are MDHEN and SYDVKM. The CDR3 has 14 residues. The V end was cut by 6 bases, the J end by 3 bases, with 14 bases between. The CDR3 bases are TGTGCCAGCAGCACCCATGGGTCCTACTATGGCTACACCTTC. It is translated as CASSTHGSYYGYTF.

The J gene is TRBJ2-7, the V gene TRBV9; 14 bases agree with TRBD2. There are 19 residues in the CDR3. Germline assignment: CDR1 SGDLS and CDR2 YYNGEE. V was clipped by 3 bases and J by 2 bases; unmatched bases: 13. The CDR3 nucleotides are TGTGCCAGCAGCGCCCCCGGGACTAGCGGGAGACAATCGCCCTACGAGCAGTACTTC. This translates into CASSAPGTSGRQSPYEQYF.

The V call is TRBV15, the J call TRBJ2-1; D call uncertain. The ends were cut back, 5 bases at V and 6 bases at J, with 14 bases in the middle. This CDR3 spans 14 amino acids. Germline-derived CDR1 and CDR2 are LNHNV and YYDKDF (reference sequence). CDR3 region: CATSGPVWVNEQFF. The CDR3 DNA is TGTGCCACCAGCGGACCAGTATGGGTCAATGAGCAGTTCTTC.

This rearrangement joins TRBV5-1 to TRBJ1-4; 10 bases agree with TRBD1. Germline CDR1 and CDR2: SGHRS and YFSETQ. The CDR3 has 14 residues. After removal of 3 bases from V and 6 bases from J, the junction contained 2 bases not matched to a gene. DNA of the CDR3: TGCGCCAGCAGCTGGACAGGGGGGGATGAAAAACTGTTTTTT. It encodes CASSWTGGDEKLFF.

Relative to its sample, this clone is medium-sized. The V and J genes are TRBV9 and TRBJ1-1, with D maybe TRBD1 (5 bases). Looked up from germline, CDR1 is SGDLS and CDR2 is YYNGEE. The V end lost 5 bases, the J end lost 5 bases, and 10 bases lay between the germline ends. The CDR3 has 12 amino acids. CDR3 amino acids: CASSPRGTEAFF. The CDR3 DNA reads as TGTGCCAGCAGTCCCCGGGGGACTGAAGCTTTCTTT. The whole variable domain, filled in from reference TRBV9 and TRBJ1-1, reads DSGVTQTPKHLITATGQRVTLRCSPRSGDLSVYWYQQSLDQGLQFLIQYYNGEERAKGNILERFSAQQFPDLHSELNLSSLELGDSALYFCASSPRGTEAFFGQGTRLTVV.

The chain recombines TRBV7-3 with TRBJ2-2; tentatively, D is TRBD2 (7 bases). V shed 3 bases and J shed 4 bases, with 12 bases lying between them. Germline CDR1 SGHTA, CDR2 FQGTGA. The CDR3 consists of 15 residues. CDR3 nucleotides: TGTGCCAGCAGCTTCGAGGGGGGGCCCACCGGGGAGCTGTTTTTT. It is translated as CASSFEGGPTGELFF. The variable domain in full, completed from reference TRBV7-3 and TRBJ2-2, reads GAGVSQTPSNKVTEKGKYVELRCDPISGHTALYWYRQSLGQGPEFLIYFQGTGAADDSGLPNDRFFAVRPEGSVSTLKIQRTERGDSAVYLCASSFEGGPTGELFFGEGSRLTVL.

The CDR3 nucleotides read TGTGCCAGCAGTTACCTCCATTTCCGGGGCACCGGGGAGCTGTTTTTT. Translating gives CASSYLHFRGTGELFF. The rearrangement uses TRBV6-5 and TRBJ2-2, with D perhaps TRBD2 (5 bases). Germline V CDR1 and CDR2: MNHEY, SVGAGI. V was clipped by 2 bases and J by 4 bases, with 14 bases between them. The CDR3 sequence is 16 residues long.

The chain joins TRBV25-1 to TRBJ1-2; D gene unclear. The CDR3 consists of 14 residues. Trimming cost V 2 bases and J 4 bases, with 11 bases left between them. Germline V lookup: CDR1 MGHDK, CDR2 SYGVNS. Here the CDR3 DNA reads TGTGCCAGCAGTGAAGGGGTGAGTCCCTATGGCTACACCTTC. As protein: CASSEGVSPYGYTF.

V and J are TRBV10-3 and TRBJ2-2; D is unclear. The germline V gene encodes CDR1 ENHRY and CDR2 SYGVKD. Trimming took off 0 bases at V and 9 bases at J, with 11 bases between the two ends. CDR3 length: 14 amino acids. The CDR3, as DNA: TGTGCCATCAGTGAGTCCAGCCCTAGGAGGGAGCTGTTTTTT. It specifies CAISESSPRRELFF.

The chain carries TRBV7-8 and TRBJ2-4; no definite D call. V was cut by 1 base and J by 0 bases, with 4 bases left in between. Germline loops: CDR1 SGHVS, CDR2 FQNEAQ. CDR3 size: 14 residues. The CDR3 DNA reads TGTGCCAGCAGCTTAGACAGAGCCAAAAACATTCAGTACTTC. Amino acid sequence: CASSLDRAKNIQYF.

The chain links TRBV4-1 to TRBJ2-1, with no clear D. This CDR3 comprises 13 residues. Germline values: CDR1 MGHRA, CDR2 YSYEKL. Trimming cost V 1 base and J 7 bases, with 8 bases left between them. This CDR3 is CASSQVLTNEQFF. CDR3 sequence (DNA): TGCGCCAGCAGCCAAGTCCTAACTAATGAGCAGTTCTTC.

This clone was observed a few times. The genes are TRBV5-6 and TRBJ1-2; D gene unclear. The CDR3 is 12 amino acids. The ends were cut back, 2 bases at V and 7 bases at J, with 9 bases in the middle. CDR1 and CDR2 (germline): SGHDT, YYEEEE. The CDR3 DNA sequence: TGTGCCAGCAGCTTACCGACTGGTGGCTACACCTTC. Protein sequence: CASSLPTGGYTF.